This T cell receptor beta chain was captured in a study of a mutant IDH1 vaccine in newly diagnosed glioma. For the study at large: Beginning 4-6 weeks after radiotherapy alone, or with temozolomide cycles, vaccination took place. The treated group averaged 40.4 years old and was roughly 60% male, approximately 38% female. Study observations and caveats: Across multiple MHC alleles, 80% to 95% of patients had vaccine-induced responses. Among top peripheral T cell clonotypes, changes seemed unrelated to pseudoprogression.

Turning to this clone: What it binds is unknown.

Assay used: immunoSEQ multiplex PCR; TCRdb lists only in-frame clones, some missing. The sample includes some 70,000 clones, 84% of them seen just once. Time point in this sample: week 23, last vaccination. One vaccine dose held 300 ug of mutant IDH1 20-mer peptide and came with topical imiquimod. Trimming left V 1 base short and J 0 bases short, with 6 bases between. The V gene's germline CDR1 is MGHRA and CDR2 YSYEKL. CDR3 length equals 14 residues. This receptor was identified in a man aged 18 to 29 with glioma. The chain combines TRBV4-1 with TRBJ1-1, with TRBD1 as a possible D gene (5 bases). The material was PBMCs, obtained from a glioma patient whose treatment included an IDH1 peptide vaccine. The chain's CDR3 is CASSQAGVNTEAFF. CDR3 bases: TGCGCCAGCAGCCAAGCGGGGGTGAACACTGAAGCTTTCTTT.